This T cell receptor (beta chain) was recovered during a study of identifying expanded T cells in peripheral blood. Study-wide findings and caveats: Across healthy donors, higher total template counts meant significantly greater approximately 2-week count variance. Differentially abundant clones: 1 to 1.5 between replicates, about 15 at approximately 14 days, over 18 at four.

Generated by immunoSEQ multiplex PCR, the TCRdb table keeps only in-frame clones and is missing some. This table has some 90,000 clones, around 90% appearing once. Healthy donors had no documented immune events, such as infections, while sampled. The CDR3 length is 13 residues. In germline, CDR1 is SGHRS, CDR2 YFSETQ. V gave up 2 bases and J gave up 7 bases, with 10 bases separating them. As for this clone: The target antigen is unknown.

The rearrangement links TRBV5-1 to TRBJ2-1, with no clear D. The sequenced sample consisted of blood. The sequence came from a person between 18 and 75 years old in good health. The CDR3 sequence: CASSLALRNEQFF. The CDR3 region has the DNA TGCGCCAGCAGCTTAGCTCTGCGGAATGAGCAGTTCTTC.